The 13 T cell receptor beta chains below come from one sample, sequenced in a study of T cells in Graves' hyperthyroidism and ophthalmopathy. TCR beta CDR3 regions were amplified from RNA transcripts. The HTBI primer set served for first-round RT-PCR of the TCR CDR3. TCRdb re-analysed the multiplex PCR reads in MiXCR, keeping a single row per CDR3 protein. The table has 400,000 to 600,000 distinct CDR3 sequences, roughly a sixth seen once. The material sequenced was blood. Source of these receptors: a woman in her 30s with Graves' ophthalmopathy.

This clonotype showed up just a few times. CDR3 loop: CASSYSARDGYTF. In nucleotides, the CDR3 is TGTGCCAGCAGCTATTCCGCCCGGGATGGCTACACCTTC. The chain couples TRBV7-9 to TRBJ1-2; D unresolved. Germline CDR1 SEHNR, CDR2 FQNEAQ (reference sequence). The germline V and J ends were trimmed by 4 bases and 6 bases, with 12 bases remaining between them. The CDR3 contains 13 residues.

The genes are TRBV20-1 and TRBJ2-7; D is possibly TRBD1 or TRBD2 (6 bases each). The CDR3 has 15 residues. Germline V CDR1 and CDR2: DFQATT, SNEGSKA (reference sequence). V lost 1 base and J 7 bases, leaving 20 bases between the germline ends. CDR3: CSARAELAEGGEQYF. CDR3 coding DNA: TGCAGTGCTAGAGCCGAGTTAGCGGAGGGGGGAGAGCAGTACTTC.

Notes on this clonotype: One end of the junction varies from germline; a read error may be responsible. V and J are TRBV4-1 and TRBJ2-7; D remains unclear. Germline V gene sequence: CDR1 MGHRA, CDR2 YSYEKL. The CDR3 has 14 residues. This CDR3 reads CVSSQVSGTYEQYF. For the CDR3, the DNA is TGCGTCAGCAGCCAAGTTTCAGGTACCTACGAGCAGTACTTC.

This clonotype came up many times. The rearrangement joins TRBV12-3 or TRBV12-4 to TRBJ2-1; tentatively, D is TRBD1 (6 bases). V lost 2 bases and J lost 4, with 15 bases in between. The CDR3 sequence is 16 residues long. CDR3 DNA: TGTGCCAGCAGTTTAAGCGCAGGGGCTAAGTACAATGAGCAGTTCTTC. This encodes CASSLSAGAKYNEQFF.

The table lists this clonotype with many counts. V and J are TRBV4-1 and TRBJ2-7; weak D call: TRBD1 (6 bases). From germline, CDR1 is MGHRA and CDR2 YSYEKL. With 4 bases removed from V and 4 bases from J, the gap between germline ends came to 20 bases. This CDR3 has 16 amino acids. DNA for the CDR3: TGCGCCAGCAGCCGTCAGGGGCTACGTTTGGAGTACGAGCAGTACTTC. Translation: CASSRQGLRLEYEQYF.

In DNA form, the CDR3 reads TGCAGTGCGAGGGGTGACATGGGTCAGCCCCAGCATTTT. Its translation is CSARGDMGQPQHF. The chain is built from TRBV20-1 and TRBJ1-5; a weak D match, TRBD1 (5 bases). The CDR3 length is 13 residues. V gave up 6 bases and J gave up 6 bases, with 15 bases separating them. Per germline, CDR1 DFQATT and CDR2 SNEGSKA (reference sequence).

At least ten counts were recorded for this clonotype. The chain links TRBV2 to TRBJ2-7; the D gene is possibly TRBD1 (5 bases). CDR3 length equals 14 residues. V was trimmed by 6 bases and J by 0 bases, leaving 12 bases between them. Germline CDR1 is SNHLY and CDR2 is FYNNEI. CDR3 amino acids: CASRFGRASYEQYF. CDR3 nucleotide sequence: TGTGCCAGCAGGTTCGGCAGGGCCTCCTACGAGCAGTACTTC.

The chain has TRBV27 and TRBJ2-1; D tentatively reads TRBD1 or TRBD2 (5 bases each). CDR1 and CDR2 from the germline V gene are MNHEY and SMNVEV (reference sequence). Trimming cost V 8 bases and J 4 bases, with 15 bases left between them. The CDR3 consists of 14 residues. In DNA, the CDR3 is TGTGCCAGCGGAGACCGGGACCATTACAATGAGCAGTTCTTC. It is translated as CASGDRDHYNEQFF.

The sample holds many counts of this clonotype. The chain couples TRBV5-1 to TRBJ2-1, with 7 bases aligning to TRBD2. This CDR3 is 15 amino acids long. V shed 4 bases, J shed 11 bases, and the junction held 15 bases outside the gene matches. Germline CDR1 is SGHRS and CDR2 is YFSETQ. The CDR3 region is CASSPDGDYSRQQFF. The CDR3 DNA follows: TGCGCCAGCAGCCCGGACGGGGACTATTCTCGTCAGCAGTTCTTC.

This clonotype was observed at least ten times. The V call is TRBV12-3 or TRBV12-4, the J call TRBJ1-2; D is possibly TRBD1 (6 bases). This CDR3 comprises 16 residues. Trimming removed 3 bases at V and 2 bases at J, with 16 bases between. This chain's CDR3 is CASSFHSGAPNYGYTF. CDR3 nucleotide sequence: TGTGCCAGCAGTTTCCACTCAGGGGCCCCGAACTATGGCTACACCTTC.

The chain recombines TRBV24-1 with TRBJ2-2; no definite D call. V lost 1 base to trimming and J lost 0 bases, with 5 bases between them. The germline CDR1 and CDR2 sequences are KGHDR and SFDVKD. This CDR3 contains 15 residues. CDR3 sequence (DNA): TGTGCCACCAGTGATTTTCGGTCGAACACCGGGGAGCTGTTTTTT. This translates into CATSDFRSNTGELFF.

The table lists this clonotype with many counts. The chain has TRBV7-2 and TRBJ2-3; a weak D match, TRBD1 (5 bases). The CDR3 runs 14 residues. CDR1 SGHTA and CDR2 FQGNSA come from the germline V gene. With 3 bases removed from V and 4 bases from J, the gap between germline ends came to 11 bases. The CDR3, as DNA: TGTGCCAGCAGCTTTCATCAGGGCTCAGATACGCAGTATTTT. Its translation: CASSFHQGSDTQYF.

The table lists this clonotype with many counts. This chain joins TRBV24-1 and TRBJ2-3; tentative D call: TRBD1 (5 bases). From germline, CDR1 is KGHDR and CDR2 SFDVKD. V lost 1 base and J 3 bases, leaving 10 bases between the germline ends. CDR3 size: 15 residues. The DNA of the CDR3 is TGTGCCACCAGTGATTTAGCAAGGGGAACAGATACGCAGTATTTT. It yields the protein CATSDLARGTDTQYF.